Sequencing of this T cell receptor (beta chain) was carried out in a study of T cells in Graves' hyperthyroidism and ophthalmopathy. Study background: Peripheral blood draws took place at initial diagnosis, ahead of any treatment.

This clonotype was seen repeatedly, ten times or more. Ophthalmopathy patients had Clinical Activity Score at least 3, NOSPECS grade at least 4, duration under 3 months. Criteria for exclusion of patients were uncontrolled infection, other autoimmune disease, pregnancy or lactation. J was trimmed by 9 bases and V by 6 bases; bases with no gene match: 8. From germline, CDR1 is MDHEN and CDR2 SYDVKM. This CDR3 has 12 amino acids. What was amplified from RNA transcripts were TCR beta CDR3 regions. TCR CDR3 regions were first amplified by RT-PCR with HTBI primers. TCRdb recomputed calls from the multiplex PCR reads with MiXCR, one row per CDR3 protein. This sample carries 660,000 or so distinct CDR3 sequences, about 20% of them seen once, and the ten largest clones take 30% to 40%.

The chain couples TRBV28 to TRBJ2-7, with 7 bases aligning to TRBD1. The source is a man aged 25-40 years with Graves' ophthalmopathy. Specimen: blood. The DNA for the CDR3 is TGTGCCAGCAGATCGAGACAGGGTGGGCAGTACTTC. Its protein is CASRSRQGGQYF.